Listed here are 25 T cell receptor beta chains from one sample, sequenced in a study of T-cell reconstitution after alpha-beta-depleted transplantation in children. The authors prepared the TCRbeta library with unique molecular identifiers. A single record per CDR3 protein comes from TCRdb applying MiXCR to the PCR reads. The profile shows fewer than 700,000 distinct CDR3 sequences, under 15% of them singletons. The source material was PBMCs, mostly from graft donor cells, sampled 360 days after TCRalphabeta/CD19-depleted stem cell transplant. The receptors were sampled from a male patient aged 10 to 17 who had a stem cell transplant for acute myeloid leukemia, so the T cells may come from the graft donor.

This clonotype was seen repeatedly, ten times or more. This chain links TRBV28 with TRBJ2-3, with 9 bases fitting TRBD1. The CDR3 totals 16 residues. Germline V gene data show CDR1 as MDHEN and CDR2 as SYDVKM. Germline trimming cut 5 bases from V and 2 bases from J; bases unmatched to any gene: 8. The CDR3, as DNA: TGTGCCAGCAGTCCGCCCGGACAGGGGTACACAGATACGCAGTATTTT. Encoded protein: CASSPPGQGYTDTQYF.

This clonotype was counted only a few times. This rearrangement joins TRBV5-1 to TRBJ2-1; D may match TRBD1 or TRBD2 (5 bases each). V lost 4 bases and J lost 1, with 12 bases in between. CDR3 size: 15 residues. Germline assignment: CDR1 SGHRS and CDR2 YFSETQ. The CDR3 DNA reads TGCGCCAGCAGCCCCGGGGCTTTGTCCTACAATGAGCAGTTCTTC. Its translation: CASSPGALSYNEQFF.

The table lists this clonotype with a few counts. The rearrangement uses TRBV7-9 and TRBJ2-7, with 8 bases that match TRBD1. The J segment lost 3 bases and the V segment lost 3 bases, leaving 7 bases of the junction unmatched. The CDR3 length is 15 residues. CDR1 is SEHNR, CDR2 FQNEAQ, per germline (reference sequence). The DNA of the CDR3 is TGTGCCAGCAGCTTGGAAGACAGGGGAGACTACGAGCAGTACTTC. Translating gives CASSLEDRGDYEQYF.

This clonotype was detected ten times or more. The chain employs TRBV2 and TRBJ2-7, with TRBD2 as a possible D gene (6 bases). Trimming shortened V by 0 bases and J by 0 bases, and 9 bases separated the two germline ends. The CDR3 totals 15 residues. Germline V gene lookup returns CDR1 SNHLY and CDR2 FYNNEI. CDR3 sequence reads: CASSEARRVSYEQYF. The CDR3 DNA is TGTGCCAGCAGTGAAGCACGGAGGGTCTCCTACGAGCAGTACTTC.

This clonotype has just a few counts. The chain links TRBV30 to TRBJ1-6; TRBD1 matches 8 bases. Germline V gives CDR1 GTSNPN, CDR2 SVGIG (reference sequence). The CDR3 runs to 16 residues. V was pared by 0 bases and J by 3 bases, with 4 bases of the junction left unmatched. The CDR3 loop reads CAWSVIGTGYNSPLHF. The CDR3 DNA reads TGTGCCTGGAGTGTAATAGGGACAGGCTATAATTCACCCCTCCACTTT.

This clonotype was counted only a few times. This chain joins TRBV12-3 or TRBV12-4 and TRBJ2-3, with D uncertain. V lost 3 bases and J lost 4, with 14 bases in between. This CDR3 comprises 15 residues. CDR3 in DNA: TGTGCCAGCAGTTTTACCCGAGAGCCAGCAGATACGCAGTATTTT. Its protein is CASSFTREPADTQYF.

This clonotype was detected many times. The chain combines TRBV28 with TRBJ2-2; unclear D gene. The CDR3 extends over 13 amino acids. Trimming removed 5 bases from V and 5 bases from J, with 9 bases in between. Germline CDR1 is MDHEN and CDR2 is SYDVKM. The CDR3 region has the DNA TGTGCCAGCAGTCACAGTCTTACCGGGGAGCTGTTTTTT. Translated: CASSHSLTGELFF. Looking up the rest from reference TRBV28 and TRBJ2-2 gives the full variable domain: DVKVTQSSRYLVKRTGEKVFLECVQDMDHENMFWYRQDPGLGLRLIYFSYDVKMKEKGDIPEGYSVSREKKERFSLILESASTNQTSMYLCASSHSLTGELFFGEGSRLTVL.

This clonotype was recorded a few times. The J gene is TRBJ2-4, the V gene TRBV6-2 or TRBV6-3; D may match TRBD1 or TRBD2 (6 bases each). Trimming cost V 6 bases and J 0 bases, with 12 bases left between them. The CDR3 is made up of 15 amino acids. The V gene's germline CDR1 is MNHEY and CDR2 SVGEGT. The CDR3 region is CASSPPGAAKNIQYF. The CDR3 DNA is TGTGCCAGCAGCCCCCCGGGGGCAGCCAAAAACATTCAGTACTTC.

This sequence joins TRBV7-2 and TRBJ2-7; 8 bases fit TRBD2. The CDR3 totals 16 residues. Germline CDR1 SGHTA, CDR2 FQGNSA. V shed 1 base and J 2 bases; nucleotides not matched to a gene: 7. CDR3 nucleotides: TGTGCCAGCAGCTTAGTGGCGGGAGGCCCCCCCTACGAGCAGTACTTC. It translates to CASSLVAGGPPYEQYF. The variable domain in full, with the rest retrieved from reference TRBV7-2 and TRBJ2-7, is GAGVSQSPSNKVTEKGKDVELRCDPISGHTALYWYRQSLGQGLEFLIYFQGNSAPDKSGLPSDRFSAERTGGSVSTLTIQRTQQEDSAVYLCASSLVAGGPPYEQYFGPGTRLTVT.

The sample holds many counts of this clonotype. The chain's CDR3 is CASSGQGLGYEQYF. Written as DNA, the CDR3 is TGTGCCAGCAGTGGGCAGGGCCTCGGGTACGAGCAGTACTTC. The gene calls are TRBV6-4 and TRBJ2-7, with D possibly being TRBD1 (5 bases). The CDR3 loop spans 14 amino acids. Germline loops: CDR1 MRHNA, CDR2 SNTAGT. Trimming removed 4 bases at V and 4 bases at J, with 14 bases between.

The genes are TRBV6-2 or TRBV6-3 and TRBJ2-7; 9 bases match TRBD2. CDR3 length equals 16 residues. V was clipped by 6 bases and J by 5 bases; unmatched bases: 14. Germline CDR1 reads MNHEY; CDR2 reads SVGEGT. Here the CDR3 reads CASRTLMREGLHEQYF. CDR3 DNA sequence: TGTGCCAGCAGGACCCTCATGCGGGAGGGCCTCCACGAGCAGTACTTC.

The chain has TRBV27 and TRBJ2-1; 13 bases are a match to TRBD2. Germline CDR1 and CDR2: MNHEY and SMNVEV (reference sequence). This CDR3 has 16 residues. Trimming at V came to 5 bases and at J to 8 bases, leaving 9 bases not matched to a gene. CDR3 bases: TGTGCCAGCAGTGAAGGACTAGCGGGAGCTCGGGATGAGCAGTTCTTC. Translation: CASSEGLAGARDEQFF.

There are a few counts of this clonotype. The chain couples TRBV5-1 to TRBJ2-1, with 9 nucleotides matching TRBD2. The germline V gene has CDR1 SGHRS and CDR2 YFSETQ. V shed 7 bases and J 7 bases; nucleotides not matched to a gene: 6. The CDR3 runs to 13 residues. CDR3 residues: CASRAGGQNEQFF. For the CDR3, the DNA is TGCGCCAGCCGGGCGGGAGGGCAGAATGAGCAGTTCTTC.

This clonotype was counted many times. The chain couples TRBV4-3 to TRBJ2-1; tentative D call: TRBD2 (5 bases). This CDR3 is built from 16 residues. V was pared by 2 bases and J by 4 bases, with 15 bases between. The germline V gene has CDR1 LGHNA and CDR2 YSLEER. Written as DNA, the CDR3 is TGCGCCAGCAGCCAACCCCGGGGAGCCCTATACAATGAGCAGTTCTTC. As protein: CASSQPRGALYNEQFF.

CDR3 sequence (DNA): TGTGCCAGCAGTTTAGCTACGGGCCTACGGAAGCAGTACTTC. It translates to CASSLATGLRKQYF. The genes are TRBV28 and TRBJ2-7; no firm D call. In germline, CDR1 is MDHEN, CDR2 SYDVKM. The CDR3 has 14 residues. V was trimmed by 2 bases and J by 8 bases, leaving 16 bases between them. The entire variable domain, with the rest obtained from reference TRBV28 and TRBJ2-7, is as follows: DVKVTQSSRYLVKRTGEKVFLECVQDMDHENMFWYRQDPGLGLRLIYFSYDVKMKEKGDIPEGYSVSREKKERFSLILESASTNQTSMYLCASSLATGLRKQYFGPGTRLTVT.

Only a few counts were recorded for this clonotype. The chain uses TRBV20-1 and TRBJ2-7; 7 positions agree with TRBD2. CDR1 is DFQATT, CDR2 SNEGSKA, per germline (reference sequence). The CDR3 is 15 amino acids. With 0 bases clipped from V and 4 bases from J, the junction kept 9 bases outside the gene matches. The CDR3 is CSARDPAGAKYEQYF. CDR3 in DNA: TGCAGTGCTAGAGATCCGGCGGGAGCTAAATACGAGCAGTACTTC.

V is TRBV28 and J is TRBJ2-6, with 7 positions matching TRBD2. J lost 2 bases, V lost 3 bases, and 4 bases had no gene match. This CDR3 has 16 amino acids. Germline assignment: CDR1 MDHEN and CDR2 SYDVKM. The CDR3 region has the DNA TGTGCCAGCAGTTTTTGGGGGGGAACTGGGGCCAACGTCCTGACTTTC. This sequence encodes CASSFWGGTGANVLTF.

The rearrangement uses TRBV20-1 and TRBJ2-1, with a weak D call TRBD2 (5 bases). Germline V gene sequence: CDR1 DFQATT, CDR2 SNEGSKA (reference sequence). V lost 0 bases, J lost 2 bases, and 29 bases lay in between. The CDR3 is 21 amino acids. As DNA, the CDR3 is TGCAGTGCTAGAGATTGGTTTCGTGGAGGCTTGGACGCTTTGGCCTACAATGAGCAGTTCTTC. The encoded protein is CSARDWFRGGLDALAYNEQFF.

The CDR3 region is CASSRTPGTSGSVAGELFF. CDR3 in DNA: TGTGCCAGCAGCCGCACCCCCGGGACTAGCGGGAGTGTGGCCGGGGAGCTGTTTTTT. The chain links TRBV4-2 to TRBJ2-2; 14 bases map to TRBD2. The CDR3 extends over 19 amino acids. Per the germline V gene, CDR1 is LGHNA and CDR2 is YNFKEQ. Trimming cost V 4 bases and J 6 bases; bases outside gene matches: 13.

This clonotype was seen only once. The V and J genes are TRBV20-1 and TRBJ2-7; 9 nucleotides line up with TRBD1. Losses at the gene ends were 6 bases for V and 4 bases for J; bases not matched to a gene: 4. The CDR3 has 12 amino acids. The germline V gene has CDR1 DFQATT and CDR2 SNEGSKA (reference sequence). CDR3: CSAQDRGYEQYF. CDR3 coding DNA: TGCAGTGCCCAGGACAGGGGATACGAGCAGTACTTC.

This clonotype was recorded at least ten times. This chain uses TRBV30 with TRBJ2-4; D call uncertain. The germline V and J ends were trimmed by 0 bases and 0 bases, with 9 bases remaining between them. This CDR3 has 15 amino acids. Germline V gives CDR1 GTSNPN, CDR2 SVGIG (reference sequence). Here the CDR3 DNA reads TGTGCCTGGAGTGTAAACGCGGTAGCCAAAAACATTCAGTACTTC. This codes for CAWSVNAVAKNIQYF.

The chain is built from TRBV12-3 or TRBV12-4 and TRBJ2-1; D is unclear. Between the trimmed V and J ends, which lost 6 bases and 9 bases, there was a span of 12 bases. This CDR3 spans 12 amino acids. The CDR3, as DNA: TGTGCCAGCAGATCCGACGGGCTTGAGCAGTTCTTC. It codes for CASRSDGLEQFF.

This clonotype has a handful of counts. The chain combines TRBV29-1 with TRBJ2-2; 8 bases match TRBD1. V gave up 4 bases and J gave up 9 bases; unmatched junction bases: 13. The CDR3 runs 15 residues. Germline V gene sequence: CDR1 SQVTM, CDR2 ANQGSEA. In nucleotides, the CDR3 is TGCAGCGTTGGAGGGGGACGGACAGGGAGTTGGGAGCTGTTTTTT. It is translated as CSVGGGRTGSWELFF.

This clonotype was seen ten or more times. The rearrangement joins TRBV28 to TRBJ2-1; no clear D gene. CDR1 is MDHEN and CDR2 is SYDVKM in the germline V gene. The V gene lost 7 bases and the J gene lost 0 bases, with 13 bases spanning the gap. This CDR3 has 15 residues. In DNA, the CDR3 is TGTGCCAGCAACCCAGAACCGAGCTCCTACAATGAGCAGTTCTTC. This translates into CASNPEPSSYNEQFF.

This clonotype was observed a handful of times. This rearrangement joins TRBV6-2 or TRBV6-3 to TRBJ2-1; 8 bases line up with TRBD1. Germline loops: CDR1 MNHEY, CDR2 SVGEGT. V trimming: 0 bases; J trimming: 4 bases; junction bases outside the gene matches: 5. This CDR3 contains 16 residues. The CDR3 DNA reads TGTGCCAGCAGTTACTCACTGCAGGGGGCTTACAATGAGCAGTTCTTC. Amino acid sequence: CASSYSLQGAYNEQFF.